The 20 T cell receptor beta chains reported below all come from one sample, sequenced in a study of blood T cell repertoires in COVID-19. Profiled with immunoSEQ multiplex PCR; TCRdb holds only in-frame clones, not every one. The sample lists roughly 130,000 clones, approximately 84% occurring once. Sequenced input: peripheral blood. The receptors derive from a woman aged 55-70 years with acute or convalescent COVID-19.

The DNA of the CDR3 is TGTGCCAGCAGCAACTCGGACAGGGGGAAGGCTTTCTTT. It yields the protein CASSNSDRGKAFF. The chain uses TRBV5-6 and TRBJ1-1, with 10 bases lining up with TRBD1. Germline CDR1 SGHDT, CDR2 YYEEEE. The CDR3 runs 13 residues. The junction had 8 bases not matched to a gene; V was cut back by 4 bases and J by 11 bases.

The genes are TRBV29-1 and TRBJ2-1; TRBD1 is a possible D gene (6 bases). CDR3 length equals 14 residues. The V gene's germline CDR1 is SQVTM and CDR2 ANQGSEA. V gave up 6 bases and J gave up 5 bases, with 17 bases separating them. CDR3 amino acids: CSVRDKQIHNEQFF. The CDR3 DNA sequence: TGCAGCGTCCGGGACAAGCAAATTCACAATGAGCAGTTCTTC.

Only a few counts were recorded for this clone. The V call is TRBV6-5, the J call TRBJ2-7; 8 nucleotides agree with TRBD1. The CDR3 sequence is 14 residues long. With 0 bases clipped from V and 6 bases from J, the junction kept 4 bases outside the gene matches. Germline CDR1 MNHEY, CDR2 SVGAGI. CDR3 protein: CASSYSRTGLEQYF. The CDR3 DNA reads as TGTGCCAGCAGTTACTCGCGGACAGGGCTCGAGCAGTACTTC.

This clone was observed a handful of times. CDR3 DNA sequence: TGCGCCAGCAGTGAACAAAACTATAATTCACCCCTCCACTTT. This gives the protein CASSEQNYNSPLHF. The chain employs TRBV10-2 and TRBJ1-6; D not certain. The CDR3 is made up of 14 amino acids. CDR1 is WSHSY and CDR2 is SAAADI in the germline V gene. With 3 bases removed from V and 3 bases from J, the gap between germline ends came to 6 bases.

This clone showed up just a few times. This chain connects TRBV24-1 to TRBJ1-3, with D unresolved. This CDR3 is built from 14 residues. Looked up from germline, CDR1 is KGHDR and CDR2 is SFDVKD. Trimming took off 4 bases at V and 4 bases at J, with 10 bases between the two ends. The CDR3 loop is CATSDPGFGNTIYF. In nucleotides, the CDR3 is TGTGCCACCAGTGACCCGGGGTTCGGAAACACCATATATTTT.

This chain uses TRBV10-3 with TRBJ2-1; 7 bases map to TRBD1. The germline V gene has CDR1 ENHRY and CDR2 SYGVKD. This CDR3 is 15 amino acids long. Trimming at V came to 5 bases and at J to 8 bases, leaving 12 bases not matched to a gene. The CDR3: CAISPTGLKGDEQFF. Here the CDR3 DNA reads TGTGCCATCAGTCCGACAGGGCTAAAGGGCGATGAGCAGTTCTTC.

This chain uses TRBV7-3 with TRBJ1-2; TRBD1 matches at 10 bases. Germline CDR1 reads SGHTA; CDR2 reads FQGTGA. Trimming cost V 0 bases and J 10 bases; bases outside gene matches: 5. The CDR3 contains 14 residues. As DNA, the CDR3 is TGTGCCAGCAGCTTAACCGGACAGGGGGAAGCCTACACCTTC. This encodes CASSLTGQGEAYTF.

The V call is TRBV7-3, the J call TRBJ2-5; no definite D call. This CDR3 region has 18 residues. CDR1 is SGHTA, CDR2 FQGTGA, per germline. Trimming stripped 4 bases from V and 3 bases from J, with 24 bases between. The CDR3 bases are TGTGCCAGCAGCTCCCCACGGGTCACCCCCGAACCAGAAGAGACCCAGTACTTC. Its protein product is CASSSPRVTPEPEETQYF. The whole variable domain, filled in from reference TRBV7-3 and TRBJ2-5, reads GAGVSQTPSNKVTEKGKYVELRCDPISGHTALYWYRQSLGQGPEFLIYFQGTGAADDSGLPNDRFFAVRPEGSVSTLKIQRTERGDSAVYLCASSSPRVTPEPEETQYFGPGTRLLVL.

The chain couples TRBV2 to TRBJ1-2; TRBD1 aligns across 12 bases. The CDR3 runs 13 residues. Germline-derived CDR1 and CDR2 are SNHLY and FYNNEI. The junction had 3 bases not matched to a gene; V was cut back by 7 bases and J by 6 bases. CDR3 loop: CASKGQGADGYTF. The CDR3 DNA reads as TGTGCCAGCAAGGGACAGGGGGCGGATGGCTACACCTTC.

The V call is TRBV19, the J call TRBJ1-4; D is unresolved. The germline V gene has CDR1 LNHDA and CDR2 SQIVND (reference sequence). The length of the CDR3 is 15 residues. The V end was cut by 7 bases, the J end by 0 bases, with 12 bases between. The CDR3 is CASTPTYATNEKLFF. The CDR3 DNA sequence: TGTGCCAGTACCCCAACTTATGCAACTAATGAAAAACTGTTTTTT.

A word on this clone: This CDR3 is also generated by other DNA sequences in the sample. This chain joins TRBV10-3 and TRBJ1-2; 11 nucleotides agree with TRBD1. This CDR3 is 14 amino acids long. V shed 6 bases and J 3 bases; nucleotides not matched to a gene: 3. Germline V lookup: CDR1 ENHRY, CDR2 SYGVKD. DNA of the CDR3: TGTGCCATCAGCCTGGGACAGGGGGACTATGGCTACACCTTC. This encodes CAISLGQGDYGYTF.

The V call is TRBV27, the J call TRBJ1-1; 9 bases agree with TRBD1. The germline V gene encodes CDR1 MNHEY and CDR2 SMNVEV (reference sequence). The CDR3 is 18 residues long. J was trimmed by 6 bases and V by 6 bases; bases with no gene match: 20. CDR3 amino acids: CASRNEGLTTGGWAEAFF. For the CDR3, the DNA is TGTGCCAGCAGGAACGAAGGACTTACGACAGGGGGATGGGCTGAAGCTTTCTTT.

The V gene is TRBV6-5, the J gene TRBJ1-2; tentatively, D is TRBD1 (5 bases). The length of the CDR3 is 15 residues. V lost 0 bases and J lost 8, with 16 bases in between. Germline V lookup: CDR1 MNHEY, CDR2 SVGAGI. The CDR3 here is CASSYSFYGADGYTF. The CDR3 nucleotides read TGTGCCAGCAGTTACTCGTTCTATGGGGCAGACGGCTACACCTTC.

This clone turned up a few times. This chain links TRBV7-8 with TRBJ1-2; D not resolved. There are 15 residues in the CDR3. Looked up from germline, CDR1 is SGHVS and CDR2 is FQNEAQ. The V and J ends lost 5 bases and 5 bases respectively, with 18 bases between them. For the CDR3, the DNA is TGTGCCAGCAGCCTTCGAGAGGGCTGGGGTTATGGCTACACCTTC. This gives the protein CASSLREGWGYGYTF.

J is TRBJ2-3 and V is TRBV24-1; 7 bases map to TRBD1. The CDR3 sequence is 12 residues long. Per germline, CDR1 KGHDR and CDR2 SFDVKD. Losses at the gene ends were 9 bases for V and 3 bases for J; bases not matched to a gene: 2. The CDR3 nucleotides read TGTGCCACCGCCAGGGGGACAGATACGCAGTATTTT. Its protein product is CATARGTDTQYF.

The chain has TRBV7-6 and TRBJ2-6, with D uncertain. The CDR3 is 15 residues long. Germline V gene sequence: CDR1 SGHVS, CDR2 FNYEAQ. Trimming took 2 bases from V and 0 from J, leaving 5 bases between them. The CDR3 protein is CASSLRSSGANVLTF. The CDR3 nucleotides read TGTGCCAGCAGCTTAAGGAGCTCTGGGGCCAACGTCCTGACTTTC.

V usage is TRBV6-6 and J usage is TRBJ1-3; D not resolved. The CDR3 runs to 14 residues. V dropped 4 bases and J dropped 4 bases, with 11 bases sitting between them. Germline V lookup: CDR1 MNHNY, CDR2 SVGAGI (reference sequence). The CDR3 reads CASSWAVEGNTIYF. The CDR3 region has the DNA TGTGCCAGCAGTTGGGCCGTAGAGGGAAACACCATATATTTT.

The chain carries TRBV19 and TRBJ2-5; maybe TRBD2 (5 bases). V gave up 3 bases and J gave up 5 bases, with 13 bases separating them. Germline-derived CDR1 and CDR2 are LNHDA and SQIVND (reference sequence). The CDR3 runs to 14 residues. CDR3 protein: CASSIDVGGETQYF. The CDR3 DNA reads TGTGCCAGTAGTATCGATGTGGGCGGGGAGACCCAGTACTTC.

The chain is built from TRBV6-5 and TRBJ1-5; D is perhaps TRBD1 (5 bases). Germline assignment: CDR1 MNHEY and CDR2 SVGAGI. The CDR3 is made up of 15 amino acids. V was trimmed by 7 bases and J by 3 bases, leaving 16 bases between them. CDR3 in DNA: TGTGCCAGCAATATCCGCACAGGATCCAATCAGCCCCAGCATTTT. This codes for CASNIRTGSNQPQHF.

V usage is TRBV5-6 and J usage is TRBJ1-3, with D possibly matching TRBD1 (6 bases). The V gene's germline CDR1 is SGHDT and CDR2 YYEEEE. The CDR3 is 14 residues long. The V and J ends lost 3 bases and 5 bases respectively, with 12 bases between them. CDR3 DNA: TGTGCCAGCAGCTACCTCAGGGGCAGAAACACCATATATTTT. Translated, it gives CASSYLRGRNTIYF.